This T cell receptor (beta chain) was identified during a study of regulatory T cells in long-lasting Graves disease. Broader study findings: Persistent disease preferred TRBV28, TRBJ1-2 and TRBJ2-5.

This clonotype has just a few counts. The antigen remains undetermined. Construction of the TCR beta libraries employed iRepertoire HTBI primers in conjunction with Arm-PCR of CDR3 regions. TCRdb passed the multiplex PCR reads through MiXCR, listing each CDR3 protein once. The data show hundreds of thousands of distinct CDR3 sequences, approximately 15% seen once. Germline CDR1 is LGHDT and CDR2 is YNNKEL (reference sequence). The V gene lost 8 bases and the J gene lost 6 bases, with 17 bases spanning the gap. The CDR3 extends over 13 amino acids. Time point: newly diagnosed GD, antithyroid drugs for less than 3 months. PBMC-extracted RNA yielded the TCR library. This same sample was also part of a study on T cells in Graves' hyperthyroidism and ophthalmopathy.

The sequences come from peripheral blood mononuclear cells (PBMCs), collected at new diagnosis, from a patient treated with antithyroid drugs. This TCR came from a young woman with Graves disease. The V gene is TRBV3-1, the J gene TRBJ2-7; a weak D match, TRBD2 (8 bases). The DNA of the CDR3 is TGTGCCAGCCGATCGACAGGGACTAGCGAGCAGTACTTC. Translating gives CASRSTGTSEQYF.